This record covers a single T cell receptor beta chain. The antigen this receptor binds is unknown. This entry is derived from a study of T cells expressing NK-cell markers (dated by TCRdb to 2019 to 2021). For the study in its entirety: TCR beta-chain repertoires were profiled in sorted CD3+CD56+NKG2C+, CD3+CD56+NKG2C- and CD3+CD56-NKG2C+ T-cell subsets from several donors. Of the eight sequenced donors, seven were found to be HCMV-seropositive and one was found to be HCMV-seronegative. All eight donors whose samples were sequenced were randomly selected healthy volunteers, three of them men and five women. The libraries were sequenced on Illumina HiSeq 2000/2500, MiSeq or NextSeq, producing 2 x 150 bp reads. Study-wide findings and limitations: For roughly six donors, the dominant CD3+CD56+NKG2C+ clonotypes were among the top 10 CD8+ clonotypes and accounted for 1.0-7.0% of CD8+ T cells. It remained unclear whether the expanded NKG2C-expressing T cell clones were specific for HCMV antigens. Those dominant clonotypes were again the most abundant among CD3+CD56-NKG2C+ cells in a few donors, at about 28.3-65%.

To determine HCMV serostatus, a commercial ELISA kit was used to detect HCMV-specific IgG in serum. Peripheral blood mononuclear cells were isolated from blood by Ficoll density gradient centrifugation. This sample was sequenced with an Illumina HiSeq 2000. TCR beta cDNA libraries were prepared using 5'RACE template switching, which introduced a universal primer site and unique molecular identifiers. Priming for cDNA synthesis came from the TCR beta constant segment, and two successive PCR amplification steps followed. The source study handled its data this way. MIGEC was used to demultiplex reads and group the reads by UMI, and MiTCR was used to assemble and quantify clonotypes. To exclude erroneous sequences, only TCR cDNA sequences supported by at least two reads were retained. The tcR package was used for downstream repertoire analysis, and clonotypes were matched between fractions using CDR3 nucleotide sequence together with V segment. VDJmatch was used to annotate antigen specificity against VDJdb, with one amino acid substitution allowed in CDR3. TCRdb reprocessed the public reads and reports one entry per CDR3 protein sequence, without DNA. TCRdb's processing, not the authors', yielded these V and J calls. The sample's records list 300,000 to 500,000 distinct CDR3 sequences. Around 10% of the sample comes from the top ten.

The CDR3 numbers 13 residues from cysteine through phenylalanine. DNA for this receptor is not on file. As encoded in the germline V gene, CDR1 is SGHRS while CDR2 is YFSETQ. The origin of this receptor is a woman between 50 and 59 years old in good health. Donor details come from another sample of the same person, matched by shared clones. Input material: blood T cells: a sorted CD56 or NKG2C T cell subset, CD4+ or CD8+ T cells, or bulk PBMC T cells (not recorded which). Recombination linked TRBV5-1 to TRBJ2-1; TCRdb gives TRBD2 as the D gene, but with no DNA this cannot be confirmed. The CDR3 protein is CASSLQLDNEQFF. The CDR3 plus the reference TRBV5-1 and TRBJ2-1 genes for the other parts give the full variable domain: KAGVTQTPRYLIKTRGQQVTLSCSPISGHRSVSWYQQTPGQGLQFLFEYFSETQRNKGNFPGRFSGRQFSNSRSEMNVSTLELGDSALYLCASSLQLDNEQFFGPGTRLTVL.